This T cell receptor (beta chain) was observed in a study of T cells in Graves' hyperthyroidism and ophthalmopathy. Exclusions: uncontrolled infection, other autoimmune disease, pregnancy, lactation. Diagnoses rested on clinical symptoms, serum thyroxine and TRAb, thyroid ultrasound and orbital computed tomography. The CDR3 is made up of 16 amino acids. Trimming cost V 6 bases and J 4 bases, with 21 bases left between them. From germline, CDR1 is MNHNS and CDR2 SASEGT. This clonotype was detected once. The CDR3 regions of TCR beta were amplified from RNA transcripts. Carried out on the TCR CDR3, a first-round RT-PCR used the HTBI primer set. TCRdb reprocessed the multiplex PCR reads with MiXCR, giving one entry per CDR3 protein. The data contain hundreds of thousands of distinct CDR3 sequences, roughly 46% of them seen just once; the ten biggest clones take up approximately 7.2%.

Sequencing was done on a sample of peripheral blood or thyroid tissue (not recorded which). The sequence came from an adult man with Graves' disease, either hyperthyroidism or ophthalmopathy (not recorded which). The gene calls are TRBV6-1 and TRBJ1-2; D might be TRBD1 (5 bases). The CDR3 loop reads CASRAAGDSAVYGYTF. As DNA, the CDR3 is TGTGCCAGCAGAGCCGCGGGAGACAGTGCGGTCTATGGCTACACCTTC.